The 18 T cell receptor beta chains reported below all come from one sample, sequenced in a study of HIV-infected patients and healthy controls. Alpha and beta constant-region primers primed reverse transcription of around 0.5 ug RNA. Using multiplexing indices, alpha and beta chain libraries were generated apart by chain-specific third strand synthesis. TCRdb re-called the 5' RACE reads with MiXCR, one entry per CDR3 protein. This sample yields 19,000 or so distinct CDR3 sequences, of which approximately 7.7% are seen a single time; about 20% belongs to the top ten. Follow-up blood was drawn about 14 weeks, roughly three months, after antiretroviral therapy began. No cell fractionation was done, so the repertoire covers all unsorted peripheral blood T cells. The material was blood, obtained during antiretroviral therapy. These receptor sequences come from an adult with HIV infection.

V usage is TRBV20-1 and J usage is TRBJ2-5; TRBD2 aligns across 11 bases. Germline-derived CDR1 and CDR2 are DFQATT and SNEGSKA (reference sequence). V dropped 0 bases and J dropped 5; count of bases not matched to a gene: 11. This CDR3 comprises 17 residues. CDR3 nucleotide sequence: TGCAGTGCTAGAGATCCACGACTAGCGGGGATGGAGGAGACCCAGTACTTC. It is translated as CSARDPRLAGMEETQYF.

This clonotype was detected ten times or more. The rearrangement joins TRBV4-1 to TRBJ1-2, with D maybe TRBD1 (5 bases). V was pared by 5 bases and J by 3 bases, with 10 bases between. The CDR3 is 13 amino acids. Germline V gives CDR1 MGHRA, CDR2 YSYEKL. The CDR3 region is CASSWGGDYGYTF. CDR3 nucleotides: TGCGCCAGCAGCTGGGGAGGGGACTATGGCTACACCTTC.

The chain employs TRBV4-1 and TRBJ2-1, with a weak D call TRBD1 (5 bases). Germline V gives CDR1 MGHRA, CDR2 YSYEKL. The ends were cut back, 3 bases at V and 5 bases at J, with 8 bases in the middle. The length of the CDR3 is 13 residues. The CDR3 here is CASSHTGDNEQFF. The CDR3 DNA reads TGCGCCAGCAGCCATACAGGTGACAATGAGCAGTTCTTC.

This clonotype was seen many times. The chain has TRBV30 and TRBJ2-7; D is undetermined. V shed 1 base and J shed 3 bases, with 4 bases lying between them. CDR3 length: 11 amino acids. Germline V gene data show CDR1 as GTSNPN and CDR2 as SVGIG (reference sequence). CDR3 bases: TGTGCCTGGAGTGATTTCTACGAGCAGTACTTC. It encodes CAWSDFYEQYF. Full variable domain (outside the CDR3, taken from reference TRBV30 and TRBJ2-7): SQTIHQWPATLVQPVGSPLSLECTVEGTSNPNLYWYRQAAGRGLQLLFYSVGIGQISSEVPQNLSASRPQDRQFILSSKKLLLSDSGFYLCAWSDFYEQYFGPGTRLTVT.

This clonotype was counted ten times or more. The V call is TRBV2, the J call TRBJ1-1; D call uncertain. V was trimmed by 7 bases and J by 4 bases, leaving 10 bases between them. CDR1 and CDR2 (germline): SNHLY, FYNNEI. The CDR3 has 12 residues. The CDR3 nucleotides are TGTGCCAGCATGGGAGGGCTCACTGAAGCTTTCTTT. Translated, it gives CASMGGLTEAFF.

In this sample, this clonotype turned up many times. This chain links TRBV12-3 or TRBV12-4 with TRBJ2-7; perhaps D is TRBD1 or TRBD2 (5 bases each). The CDR3 sequence is 15 residues long. Trimming removed 5 bases from V and 0 bases from J, with 14 bases in between. This CDR3 is CASSPPGTSSYEQYF. In DNA, the CDR3 is TGTGCCAGCAGTCCCCCCGGGACGAGCTCCTACGAGCAGTACTTC.

This clonotype was picked up many times. V usage is TRBV4-1 and J usage is TRBJ2-1, with TRBD2 matching 8 bases. Germline CDR1 is MGHRA and CDR2 is YSYEKL. This CDR3 contains 18 residues. V lost 1 base, J lost 5 bases, and 13 bases stayed unmatched. The CDR3 here is CASSQGRRAGVRNNEQFF. In DNA, the CDR3 is TGCGCCAGCAGCCAAGGAAGGCGAGCGGGAGTAAGAAACAATGAGCAGTTCTTC.

This clonotype showed up many times. The chain recombines TRBV30 with TRBJ2-3, with D tentatively TRBD1 (5 bases). The CDR3 covers 14 residues. V shed 2 bases and J shed 1 base, with 10 bases lying between them. CDR1 and CDR2 (germline): GTSNPN, SVGIG (reference sequence). The CDR3 sequence: CAWSRGVGTDTQYF. The CDR3 DNA reads as TGTGCCTGGAGTAGGGGCGTCGGCACAGATACGCAGTATTTT.

The CDR3 DNA sequence: TGCGCCAGCAGTTTCGGACAGGACACTGAAGCTTTCTTT. This encodes CASSFGQDTEAFF. The rearrangement joins TRBV4-1 to TRBJ1-1; TRBD1 agrees at 7 bases. This CDR3 is built from 13 residues. Germline V gives CDR1 MGHRA, CDR2 YSYEKL. V shed 6 bases and J 3 bases; nucleotides not matched to a gene: 4.

This clonotype is classed as medium-sized. The chain is built from TRBV3-1 and TRBJ2-2; 7 nucleotides align to TRBD2. CDR3 length: 15 residues. Losses at the gene ends were 2 bases for V and 4 bases for J; bases not matched to a gene: 4. Germline CDR1 is LGHDT and CDR2 is YNNKEL (reference sequence). Here the CDR3 DNA reads TGTGCCAGCAGCCAATCGTGGGGGGGCACCGGGGAGCTGTTTTTT. It translates to CASSQSWGGTGELFF.

This clonotype occurred many times. The V call is TRBV18, the J call TRBJ1-1; 7 bases agree with TRBD1. The CDR3 spans 14 residues. From germline, CDR1 is KGHSH and CDR2 LQKENI. The J segment lost 2 bases and the V segment lost 6 bases, leaving 6 bases of the junction unmatched. CDR3 amino acids: CASSYWTGNTEAFF. In DNA, the CDR3 is TGTGCCAGCTCCTATTGGACAGGCAACACTGAAGCTTTCTTT.

This clonotype was seen a handful of times. The chain uses TRBV19 and TRBJ2-3, with 15 positions matching TRBD2. Germline trimming cut 0 bases from V and 3 bases from J; bases unmatched to any gene: 4. Germline lookup yields CDR1 LNHDA and CDR2 SQIVND (reference sequence). This CDR3 contains 18 residues. CDR3 bases: TGTGCCAGTAGTATAGATCTCGGGACTAGCGGGAGGACAGATACGCAGTATTTT. Its protein product is CASSIDLGTSGRTDTQYF.

The sample holds many counts of this clonotype. The gene calls are TRBV6-4 and TRBJ2-6; a weak D match, TRBD2 (5 bases). The CDR3 consists of 16 residues. Germline V CDR1 and CDR2: MRHNA, SNTAGT. Trimming removed 0 bases from V and 0 bases from J, with 6 bases in between. The CDR3 DNA is TGTGCCAGCAGTGACTCTGGAGGCTCTGGGGCCAACGTCCTGACTTTC. It encodes CASSDSGGSGANVLTF.

The V and J genes are TRBV30 and TRBJ1-1, with D perhaps TRBD1 (6 bases). The CDR3 totals 13 residues. The germline V and J ends were trimmed by 3 bases and 5 bases, with 13 bases remaining between them. CDR1 and CDR2 (germline): GTSNPN, SVGIG (reference sequence). The chain's CDR3 is CAWRRQVATEAFF. DNA for the CDR3: TGTGCCTGGAGAAGACAGGTGGCGACTGAAGCTTTCTTT.

This clonotype has ten or more counts. The chain recombines TRBV7-3 with TRBJ1-1; D ambiguous. Trimming pared 5 bases from V and 0 bases from J, leaving 7 bases between. The germline V gene encodes CDR1 SGHTA and CDR2 FQGTGA. The CDR3 has 13 residues. CDR3: CASSTHMNTEAFF. CDR3 coding DNA: TGTGCCAGCAGCACCCACATGAACACTGAAGCTTTCTTT.

This clonotype has ten or more counts. The chain uses TRBV7-3 and TRBJ2-3; D unclear. The V end lost 4 bases, the J end lost 2 bases, and 7 bases lay between the germline ends. The CDR3 covers 13 residues. Germline V CDR1 and CDR2: SGHTA, FQGTGA. The CDR3 DNA is TGTGCCAGCAGCTCCCGGCCCACAGATACGCAGTATTTT. Translated: CASSSRPTDTQYF.

This clonotype occurred a few times. V and J are TRBV18 and TRBJ1-6; a weak D match, TRBD1 (6 bases). The ends were cut back, 5 bases at V and 6 bases at J, with 14 bases in the middle. Germline loops: CDR1 KGHSH, CDR2 LQKENI. The CDR3 totals 15 residues. The CDR3 sequence: CASSSTTGSNSPLHF. CDR3 bases: TGTGCCAGCTCATCGACTACAGGGTCTAATTCACCCCTCCACTTT.

The table lists this clonotype with many counts. This chain joins TRBV9 and TRBJ1-6; no definite D call. Germline CDR1 SGDLS, CDR2 YYNGEE. V lost 0 bases, J lost 8 bases, and 9 bases lay in between. This CDR3 contains 14 residues. The CDR3 nucleotides read TGTGCCAGCAGCGTAGCTGGCGGAGATTCACCCCTCCACTTT. Protein product: CASSVAGGDSPLHF. Full variable domain (remainder filled in from reference TRBV9 and TRBJ1-6): DSGVTQTPKHLITATGQRVTLRCSPRSGDLSVYWYQQSLDQGLQFLIQYYNGEERAKGNILERFSAQQFPDLHSELNLSSLELGDSALYFCASSVAGGDSPLHFGNGTRLTVT.